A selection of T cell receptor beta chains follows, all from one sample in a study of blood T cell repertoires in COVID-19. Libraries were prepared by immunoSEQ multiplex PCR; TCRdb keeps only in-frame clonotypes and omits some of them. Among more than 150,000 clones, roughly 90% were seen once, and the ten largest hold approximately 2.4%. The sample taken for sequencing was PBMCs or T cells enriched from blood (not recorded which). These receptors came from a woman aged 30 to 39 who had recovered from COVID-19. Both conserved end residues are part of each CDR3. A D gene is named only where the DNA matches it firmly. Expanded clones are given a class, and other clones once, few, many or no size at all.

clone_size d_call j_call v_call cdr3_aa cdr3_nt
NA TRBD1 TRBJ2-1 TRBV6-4 CASSDLGKGASEQFF TGTGCCAGCAGTGACCTGGGTAAGGGGGCAAGTGAGCAGTTCTTC
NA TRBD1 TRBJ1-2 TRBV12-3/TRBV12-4 CASSLGDSYGYTF TGTGCCAGCAGTTTGGGGGACAGCTATGGCTACACCTTC
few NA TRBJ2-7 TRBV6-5 CASSPAGTQSYEQYF TGTGCCAGCAGTCCAGCCGGGACTCAGTCCTACGAGCAGTACTTC
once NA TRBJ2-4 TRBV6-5 CASTVSTESNIQYF TGTGCCAGCACCGTTTCGACAGAATCAAACATTCAGTACTTC
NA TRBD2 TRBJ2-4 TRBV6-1 CASSEKLAGGRDIQYF TGTGCCAGCAGTGAAAAACTAGCGGGGGGGCGAGACATTCAGTACTTC
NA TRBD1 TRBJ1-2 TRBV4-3 CASSQDTGTDGYTF TGCGCCAGCAGCCAAGACACCGGGACAGACGGCTACACCTTC
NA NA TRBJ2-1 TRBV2 CASSGDTRTYNEQFF TGTGCCAGCAGTGGGGACACCCGAACCTACAATGAGCAGTTCTTC
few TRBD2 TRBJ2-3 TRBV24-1 CATGGTSGKIDTQYF TGTGCCACCGGAGGGACTAGCGGGAAAATAGATACGCAGTATTTT
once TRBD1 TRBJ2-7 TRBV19 CASSKVGTGAYEQYF TGTGCCAGTAGTAAGGTTGGGACAGGGGCCTACGAGCAGTACTTC
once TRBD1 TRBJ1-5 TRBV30 CAWGAGQEQPQHF TGTGCCTGGGGGGCAGGACAGGAGCAGCCCCAGCATTTT
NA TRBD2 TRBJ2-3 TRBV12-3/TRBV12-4 CASNWGGTDTQYF TGTGCCAGCAACTGGGGGGGGACAGATACGCAGTATTTT
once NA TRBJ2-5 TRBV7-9 CASSRRRGSYQETQYF TGTGCCAGCAGCCGCCGGAGGGGAAGTTATCAAGAGACCCAGTACTTC
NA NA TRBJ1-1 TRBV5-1 CASSSREETEAFF TGCGCCAGCAGCTCGAGGGAGGAGACTGAAGCTTTCTTT
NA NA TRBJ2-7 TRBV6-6 CASSVQTYEQYF TGTGCCAGCAGCGTCCAGACCTACGAGCAGTACTTC
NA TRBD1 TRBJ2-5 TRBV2 CASSRQGQYQETQYF TGTGCCAGCAGCCGACAGGGTCAGTACCAAGAGACCCAGTACTTC
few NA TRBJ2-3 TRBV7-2 CASSLPKSDTQYF TGTGCCAGCAGCTTACCCAAGAGCGATACGCAGTATTTT
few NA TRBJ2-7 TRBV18 CASSPDMSYEQYF TGTGCCAGCTCACCAGACATGTCCTACGAGCAGTACTTC
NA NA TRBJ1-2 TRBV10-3 CAISESGGLANYGYTF TGTGCCATCAGTGAGTCGGGGGGACTAGCTAACTATGGCTACACCTTC
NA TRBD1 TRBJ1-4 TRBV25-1 CASSEEGASEKLFF TGTGCCAGCAGTGAAGAGGGGGCAAGTGAAAAACTGTTTTTT
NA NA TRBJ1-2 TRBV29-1 CSVEPPGTTLYGYTF TGCAGCGTTGAACCCCCAGGGACTACCCTATATGGCTACACCTTC
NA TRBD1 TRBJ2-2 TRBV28 CASSPSGTVPGELFF TGTGCCAGCAGTCCCTCCGGGACAGTTCCCGGGGAGCTGTTTTTT
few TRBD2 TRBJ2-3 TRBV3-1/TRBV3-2 CASSQGTSGGTDTQYF TGTGCCAGCAGCCAGGGGACTAGCGGGGGCACAGATACGCAGTATTTT
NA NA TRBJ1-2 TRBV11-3 CASSPGAGTDYGYTF TGTGCCAGCAGCCCCGGGGCGGGGACGGACTATGGCTACACCTTC
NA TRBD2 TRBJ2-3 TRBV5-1 CASSFKAGGKTDTQYF TGCGCCAGCAGCTTTAAAGCGGGAGGGAAAACAGATACGCAGTATTTT
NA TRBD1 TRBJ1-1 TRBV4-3 CASSQQGAVTEAFF TGCGCCAGCAGCCAACAGGGGGCTGTCACTGAAGCTTTCTTT
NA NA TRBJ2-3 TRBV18 CASSPTGTTKDTQYF TGTGCCAGCTCTCCCACAGGTACCACAAAAGATACGCAGTATTTT
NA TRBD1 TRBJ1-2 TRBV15 CATSIGQGTYGYTF TGTGCCACCAGCATAGGACAGGGTACCTATGGCTACACCTTC
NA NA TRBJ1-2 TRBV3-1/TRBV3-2 CASSQDQDYGYTF TGTGCCAGCAGCCAAGATCAGGACTATGGCTACACCTTC
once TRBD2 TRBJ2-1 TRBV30 CAWSAGLAAVNEQFF TGTGCCTGGAGCGCGGGACTAGCGGCTGTCAATGAGCAGTTCTTC
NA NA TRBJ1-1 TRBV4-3 CASSHTPGRSAEAFF TGCGCCAGCAGCCATACCCCAGGTAGAAGTGCTGAAGCTTTCTTT
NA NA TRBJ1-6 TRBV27 CASSLSSGISYNSPLHF TGTGCCAGCAGTTTATCGTCGGGGATATCCTATAATTCACCCCTCCACTTT
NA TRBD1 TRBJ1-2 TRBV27 CASRLTGVRGYTF TGTGCCAGCAGGCTAACAGGGGTTCGTGGCTACACCTTC
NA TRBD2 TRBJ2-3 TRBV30 CASGLAGGSTDTQYF TGTGCCTCGGGACTAGCGGGGGGGAGCACAGATACGCAGTATTTT
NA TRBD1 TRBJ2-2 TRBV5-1 CASSQLTGGRTGELFF TGCGCCAGCAGCCAGTTGACAGGGGGCCGAACCGGGGAGCTGTTTTTT
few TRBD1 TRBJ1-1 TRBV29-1 CSVSQGATEAFF TGCAGCGTTAGTCAGGGGGCGACCGAAGCTTTCTTT
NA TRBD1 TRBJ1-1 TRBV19 CASSRRGLGEAFF TGTGCCAGTAGCCGCAGGGGGCTCGGGGAAGCTTTCTTT
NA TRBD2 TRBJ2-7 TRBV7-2 CASSLAVSGSFIGYEQYF TGTGCCAGCAGCTTAGCGGTTAGCGGGAGTTTTATTGGCTACGAGCAGTACTTC
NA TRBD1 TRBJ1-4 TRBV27 CASSFLGQGARNEKLFF TGTGCCAGCAGTTTCCTAGGACAGGGGGCAAGGAATGAAAAACTGTTTTTT
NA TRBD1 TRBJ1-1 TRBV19 CASNPGQYTEAFF TGTGCCAGTAACCCGGGACAGTACACTGAAGCTTTCTTT
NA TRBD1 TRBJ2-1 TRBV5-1 CASSWDRGEYSEQFF TGCGCCAGCAGCTGGGACAGGGGGGAGTATAGTGAGCAGTTCTTC
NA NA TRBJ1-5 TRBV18 CASASRRDTGNQPQHF TGTGCCAGCGCATCCCGCCGGGACACGGGCAATCAGCCCCAGCATTTT
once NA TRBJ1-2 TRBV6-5 CASSSDRSNYGYTF TGTGCCAGCAGTTCAGACAGGTCTAACTATGGCTACACCTTC